Listed here are 13 T cell receptor beta chains from one sample, sequenced in a study of blood T cell repertoires in COVID-19 (dated by TCRdb to 2018 to 2021). Libraries were made using the immunoSEQ multiplex PCR assay. In TCRdb, the immuneACCESS table is reduced to in-frame sequences with V and J assigned. These tables do not hold every clone; where another copy was compared, an unresolved V gene accounts for under half, and the others remain unexplained. The sample table lists about 440,000 clones, about 89% of them with a count of one. Together, the top ten hold approximately 4.3% of the sample. Material: peripheral blood. The receptors derive from a woman aged 25 to 39 with acute or convalescent COVID-19.

The genes are TRBV7-2 and TRBJ1-1, with a possible D match to TRBD1 (6 bases). Germline assignment: CDR1 SGHTA and CDR2 FQGNSA. The V end was cut by 1 base, the J end by 8 bases, with 14 bases between. The CDR3 is made up of 14 amino acids. The CDR3 bases are TGTGCCAGCAGCTTAGTAGGTTTTGGACAGGAAGCTTTCTTT. Its translation: CASSLVGFGQEAFF. The full variable domain, in which reference TRBV7-2 and TRBJ1-1 provide the parts outside the CDR3, is GAGVSQSPSNKVTEKGKDVELRCDPISGHTALYWYRQSLGQGLEFLIYFQGNSAPDKSGLPSDRFSAERTGGSVSTLTIQRTQQEDSAVYLCASSLVGFGQEAFFGQGTRLTVV.

This rearrangement joins TRBV4-1 to TRBJ1-1; D might be TRBD1 (5 bases). The CDR3 contains 11 residues. Germline CDR1 is MGHRA and CDR2 is YSYEKL. Trimming took off 5 bases at V and 8 bases at J, with 9 bases between the two ends. The CDR3 DNA reads TGCGCCAGCAGCGCGGGGGAGGAAGCTTTCTTT. The encoded protein is CASSAGEEAFF.

V gene TRBV30 combines with J gene TRBJ1-2; D is uncertain. Per germline, CDR1 GTSNPN and CDR2 SVGIG (reference sequence). The CDR3 sequence is 10 residues long. V was shortened by 5 bases and J by 7 bases, with 8 bases between the two germline ends. The CDR3 sequence is CAWSRVGYTF. In nucleotides, the CDR3 is TGTGCCTGGTCGCGGGTTGGCTACACCTTC.

The V and J genes are TRBV11-1 and TRBJ1-1, with 7 bases lining up with TRBD1. The CDR3 sequence is 15 residues long. CDR1 SGHAT and CDR2 FQDESV come from the germline V gene (reference sequence). J was trimmed by 7 bases and V by 3 bases; bases with no gene match: 11. The CDR3 bases are TGTGCCAGCAGCTTGGTTAAGGGACAGTATCGTGAAGCTTTCTTT. This translates into CASSLVKGQYREAFF.

This chain joins TRBV30 and TRBJ1-1; D is unclear. Trimming cost V 4 bases and J 2 bases, with 14 bases left between them. This CDR3 is 14 amino acids long. Per the germline V gene, CDR1 is GTSNPN and CDR2 is SVGIG (reference sequence). The CDR3 nucleotides are TGTGCCTGGATTTCTGGGCAGATAAACACTGAAGCTTTCTTT. Protein: CAWISGQINTEAFF. Using reference TRBV30 and TRBJ1-1 for the parts outside the CDR3, the full variable domain is SQTIHQWPATLVQPVGSPLSLECTVEGTSNPNLYWYRQAAGRGLQLLFYSVGIGQISSEVPQNLSASRPQDRQFILSSKKLLLSDSGFYLCAWISGQINTEAFFGQGTRLTVV.

The J gene is TRBJ1-1, the V gene TRBV5-1, with 7 nucleotides matching TRBD1. V lost 4 bases and J lost 4; bases outside the gene matches: 7. The CDR3 is made up of 14 amino acids. Looked up from germline, CDR1 is SGHRS and CDR2 is YFSETQ. CDR3 in amino acids: CASSRPDRVTEAFF. The CDR3 region has the DNA TGCGCCAGCAGCAGACCTGACAGGGTCACTGAAGCTTTCTTT.

The J gene is TRBJ2-5, the V gene TRBV3-1 (or the pseudogene TRBV3-2); 8 bases are shared with TRBD1. V was pared by 0 bases and J by 4 bases, with 7 bases of the junction left unmatched. This CDR3 comprises 16 residues. The germline V gene has CDR1 LGHDT and CDR2 YNNKEL (reference sequence). Written as DNA, the CDR3 is TGTGCCAGCAGCCAAGATGGGCAGGGGGCCGGAGAGACCCAGTACTTC. This translates into CASSQDGQGAGETQYF.

This clone appeared once. The gene calls are TRBV4-1 and TRBJ1-3, with TRBD1 identical over 9 bases. The CDR3 has 15 residues. Germline lookup yields CDR1 MGHRA and CDR2 YSYEKL. The V segment lost 5 bases and the J segment 0 bases; nucleotides outside the gene matches: 2. The CDR3 protein is CASSGDRASGNTIYF. The CDR3 coding sequence is TGCGCCAGCAGCGGGGACAGGGCCTCTGGAAACACCATATATTTT.

V and J are TRBV7-9 and TRBJ2-5; D gene uncertain. CDR3 length: 15 residues. Germline assignment: CDR1 SEHNR and CDR2 FQNEAQ (reference sequence). The V gene lost 1 base and the J gene lost 0 bases, with 9 bases spanning the gap. The CDR3 DNA reads as TGTGCCAGCAGCTTAGTGGCTCTGGACCAAGAGACCCAGTACTTC. Translation: CASSLVALDQETQYF. Together with reference TRBV7-9 and TRBJ2-5, the CDR3 gives the full variable domain: DTGVSQNPRHKITKRGQNVTFRCDPISEHNRLYWYRQTLGQGPEFLTYFQNEAQLEKSRLLSDRFSAERPKGSFSTLEIQRTEQGDSAMYLCASSLVALDQETQYFGPGTRLLVL.

The chain is built from TRBV29-1 and TRBJ1-5; D uncertain. Germline values: CDR1 SQVTM, CDR2 ANQGSEA. Trimming stripped 2 bases from V and 5 bases from J, with 16 bases between. There are 15 residues in the CDR3. The CDR3 loop is CSVECGSIGDQPQHF. In DNA, the CDR3 is TGCAGCGTTGAATGCGGCAGTATCGGGGATCAGCCCCAGCATTTT.

The chain carries TRBV2 and TRBJ1-4; 8 bases align to TRBD1. CDR3 length equals 13 residues. Germline lookup yields CDR1 SNHLY and CDR2 FYNNEI. V was pared by 6 bases and J by 7 bases, with 4 bases of the junction left unmatched. The CDR3 loop is CASSRGLVEKLFF. The CDR3 DNA follows: TGTGCCAGCAGCAGGGGGCTAGTTGAAAAACTGTTTTTT.

This clone came up many times. J is TRBJ1-5 and V is TRBV23-1; 9 positions agree with TRBD1. TRBV23-1 is an ORF; its function is uncertain. V lost 9 bases to trimming and J lost 9 bases; unmatched junction nucleotides: 9. The CDR3 extends over 13 amino acids. The CDR3, as DNA: TGCGCCAGGGGACAGGGACGTTATCGGCCCCAGCATTTT. It encodes CARGQGRYRPQHF.

CDR3 nucleotide sequence: TGTGCCAGTAGTATAGGACAGGGTAACACTGAAGCTTTCTTT. Its protein product is CASSIGQGNTEAFF. The J gene is TRBJ1-1, the V gene TRBV19, with 7 nucleotides matching TRBD1. Trimming removed 1 base from V and 2 bases from J; junction bases left unmatched: 1. Germline V gene sequence: CDR1 LNHDA, CDR2 SQIVND (reference sequence). The CDR3 is 14 residues long.